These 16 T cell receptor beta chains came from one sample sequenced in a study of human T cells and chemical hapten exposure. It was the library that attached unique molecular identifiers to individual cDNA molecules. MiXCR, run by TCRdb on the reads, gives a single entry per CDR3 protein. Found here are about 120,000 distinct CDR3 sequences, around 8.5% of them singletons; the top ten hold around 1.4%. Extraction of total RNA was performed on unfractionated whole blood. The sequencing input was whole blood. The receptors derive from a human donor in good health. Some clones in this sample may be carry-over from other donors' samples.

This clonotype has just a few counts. The CDR3 loop reads CASSLVRNYGYTF. The CDR3 DNA follows: TGCGCCAGCAGCTTGGTCAGGAACTATGGCTACACCTTC. The chain recombines TRBV5-1 with TRBJ1-2, with D hard to call. V lost 0 bases and J lost 2, with 5 bases in between. CDR1 is SGHRS and CDR2 is YFSETQ in the germline V gene. The CDR3 sequence is 13 residues long. Using reference TRBV5-1 and TRBJ1-2 for the parts outside the CDR3, the full variable domain is KAGVTQTPRYLIKTRGQQVTLSCSPISGHRSVSWYQQTPGQGLQFLFEYFSETQRNKGNFPGRFSGRQFSNSRSEMNVSTLELGDSALYLCASSLVRNYGYTFGSGTRLTVV.

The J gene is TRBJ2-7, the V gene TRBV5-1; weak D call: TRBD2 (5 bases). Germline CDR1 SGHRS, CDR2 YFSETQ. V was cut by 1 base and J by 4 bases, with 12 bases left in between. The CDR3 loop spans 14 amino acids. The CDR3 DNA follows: TGCGCCAGCAGCTTGACAGCGGACTTTTACGAGCAGTACTTC. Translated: CASSLTADFYEQYF. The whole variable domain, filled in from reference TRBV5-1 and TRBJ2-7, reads KAGVTQTPRYLIKTRGQQVTLSCSPISGHRSVSWYQQTPGQGLQFLFEYFSETQRNKGNFPGRFSGRQFSNSRSEMNVSTLELGDSALYLCASSLTADFYEQYFGPGTRLTVT.

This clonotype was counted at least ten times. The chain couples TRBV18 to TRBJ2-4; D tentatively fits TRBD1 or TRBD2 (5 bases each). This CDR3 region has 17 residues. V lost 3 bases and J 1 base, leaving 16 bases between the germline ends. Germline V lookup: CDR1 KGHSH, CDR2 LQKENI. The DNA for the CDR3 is TGTGCCAGCTCACCGGCCGGCCGAGAGGGGGCCAAAAACATTCAGTACTTC. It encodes CASSPAGREGAKNIQYF.

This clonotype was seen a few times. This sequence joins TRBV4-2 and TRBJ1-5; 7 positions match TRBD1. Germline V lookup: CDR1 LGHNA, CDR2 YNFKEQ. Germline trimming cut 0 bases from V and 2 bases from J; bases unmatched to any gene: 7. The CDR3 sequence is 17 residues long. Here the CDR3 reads CASSQDPGGLGNQPQHF. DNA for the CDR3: TGTGCCAGCAGCCAAGATCCAGGGGGGCTTGGCAATCAGCCCCAGCATTTT.

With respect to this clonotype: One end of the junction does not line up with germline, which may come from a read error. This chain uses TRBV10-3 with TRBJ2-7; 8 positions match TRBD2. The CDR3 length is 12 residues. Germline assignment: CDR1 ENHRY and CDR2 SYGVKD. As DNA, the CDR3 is TGTGCCATCAGTGAGGGTAGCGGGAACACTCTCTTC. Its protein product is CAISEGSGNTLF.

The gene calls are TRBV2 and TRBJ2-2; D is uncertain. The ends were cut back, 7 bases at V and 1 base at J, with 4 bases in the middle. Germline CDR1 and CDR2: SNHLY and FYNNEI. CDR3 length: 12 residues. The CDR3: CASNMNTGELFF. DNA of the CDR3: TGTGCCAGCAACATGAACACCGGGGAGCTGTTTTTT.

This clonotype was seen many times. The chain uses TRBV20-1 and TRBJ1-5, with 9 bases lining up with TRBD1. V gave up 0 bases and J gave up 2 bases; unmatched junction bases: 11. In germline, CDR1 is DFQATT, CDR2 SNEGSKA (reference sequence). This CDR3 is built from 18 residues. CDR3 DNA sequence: TGCAGTGCTAGAGATTCAGGGACAGGGTCCCCACGCAATCAGCCCCAGCATTTT. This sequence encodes CSARDSGTGSPRNQPQHF.

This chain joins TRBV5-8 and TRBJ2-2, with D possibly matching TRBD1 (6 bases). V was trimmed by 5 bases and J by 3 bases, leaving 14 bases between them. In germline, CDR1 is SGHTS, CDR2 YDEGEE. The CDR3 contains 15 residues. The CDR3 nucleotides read TGTGCCAGCAGGAGACAGGCCTTTGACACCGGGGAGCTGTTTTTT. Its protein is CASRRQAFDTGELFF.

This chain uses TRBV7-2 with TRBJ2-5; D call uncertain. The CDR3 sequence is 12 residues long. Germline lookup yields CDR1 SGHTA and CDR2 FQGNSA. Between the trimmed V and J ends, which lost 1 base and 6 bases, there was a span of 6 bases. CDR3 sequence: CASSLDRQTQYF. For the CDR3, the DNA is TGTGCCAGCAGCTTAGACAGACAGACCCAGTACTTC. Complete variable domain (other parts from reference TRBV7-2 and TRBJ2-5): GAGVSQSPSNKVTEKGKDVELRCDPISGHTALYWYRQSLGQGLEFLIYFQGNSAPDKSGLPSDRFSAERTGGSVSTLTIQRTQQEDSAVYLCASSLDRQTQYFGPGTRLLVL.

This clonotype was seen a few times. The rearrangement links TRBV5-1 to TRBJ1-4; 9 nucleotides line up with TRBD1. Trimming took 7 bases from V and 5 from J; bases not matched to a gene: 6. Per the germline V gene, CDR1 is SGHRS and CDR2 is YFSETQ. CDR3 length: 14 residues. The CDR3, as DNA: TGCGCCAGCGGCGACAGGGGGAGAAATGAAAAACTGTTTTTT. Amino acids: CASGDRGRNEKLFF.

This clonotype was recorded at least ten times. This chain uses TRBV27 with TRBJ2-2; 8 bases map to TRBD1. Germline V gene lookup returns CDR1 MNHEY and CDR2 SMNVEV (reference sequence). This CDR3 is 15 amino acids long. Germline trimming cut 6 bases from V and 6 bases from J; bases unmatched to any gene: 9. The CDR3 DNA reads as TGTGCCAGCAGAAACTTGGGACAGGTAGCCGGGGAGCTGTTTTTT. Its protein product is CASRNLGQVAGELFF.

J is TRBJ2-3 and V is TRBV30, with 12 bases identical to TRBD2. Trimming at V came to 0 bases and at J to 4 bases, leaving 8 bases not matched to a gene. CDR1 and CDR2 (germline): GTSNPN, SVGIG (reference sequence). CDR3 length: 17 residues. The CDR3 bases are TGTGCCTGGAGTGTCGGCCTAGCGGGAGGGAGGTCAGATACGCAGTATTTT. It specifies CAWSVGLAGGRSDTQYF.

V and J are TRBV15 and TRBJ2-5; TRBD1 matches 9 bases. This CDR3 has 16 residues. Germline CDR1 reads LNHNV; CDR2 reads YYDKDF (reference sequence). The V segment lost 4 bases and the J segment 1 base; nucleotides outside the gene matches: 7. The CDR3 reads CATSNRDRVGQETQYF. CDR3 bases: TGTGCCACCAGCAACCGGGACAGGGTTGGCCAAGAGACCCAGTACTTC. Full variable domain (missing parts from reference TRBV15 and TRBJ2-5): DAMVIQNPRYQVTQFGKPVTLSCSQTLNHNVMYWYQQKSSQAPKLLFHYYDKDFNNEADTPDNFQSRRPNTSFCFLDIRSPGLGDTAMYLCATSNRDRVGQETQYFGPGTRLLVL.

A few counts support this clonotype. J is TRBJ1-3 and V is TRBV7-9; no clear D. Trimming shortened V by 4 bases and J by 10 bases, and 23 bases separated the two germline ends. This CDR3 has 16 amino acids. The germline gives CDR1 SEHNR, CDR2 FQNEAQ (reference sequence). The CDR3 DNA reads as TGTGCCAGCAGCTCGGTAGAAGATTCCTTAAAAGGGACCATATATTTT. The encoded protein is CASSSVEDSLKGTIYF.

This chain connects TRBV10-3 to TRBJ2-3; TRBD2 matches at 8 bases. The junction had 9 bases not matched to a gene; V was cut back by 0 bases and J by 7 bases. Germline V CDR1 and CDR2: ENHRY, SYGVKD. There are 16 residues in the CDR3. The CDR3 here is CAISESASGSVNTQYF. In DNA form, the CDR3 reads TGTGCCATCAGTGAGTCTGCCAGCGGGAGTGTTAATACGCAGTATTTT.

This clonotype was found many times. CDR3 loop: CASNPGQDNYGYTF. CDR3 nucleotides: TGTGCCAGTAACCCGGGACAGGACAACTATGGCTACACCTTC. V is TRBV19 and J is TRBJ1-2; TRBD1 matches at 8 bases. Germline trimming cut 7 bases from V and 2 bases from J; bases unmatched to any gene: 6. Germline V gene sequence: CDR1 LNHDA, CDR2 SQIVND (reference sequence). The length of the CDR3 is 14 residues.